This T cell receptor beta chain was identified during a study of cytomegalovirus exposure and HLA in healthy donors (dated by TCRdb to 2016 to 2017). At the level of the whole study: An earlier analysis of roughly 610 of the donors reported 276 Gb of sequence data and approximately 120 million unique TCR beta sequences obtained from approximately 180 million T cells. Donor age, sex, ethnicity and CMV serostatus were compiled together with the repertoire data. Every discovery cohort repertoire had been produced on one sequencing platform. HLA typing covered class I and class II loci at four-digit resolution. The study aimed to test whether signatures of past pathogen exposure could be identified by cataloging public T cell receptors. Across about 370 genotyped donors of the cohort, an average of about 220,000 unique TCR beta nucleotide sequences per donor were sequenced, and roughly 18% of those sequences were non-productive. Typing coverage varied by locus: roughly 629-640 donors for A, B, C, DRB1 and DQB1; roughly 510 for DQA1; some 610 for DPA1; some 470 for DPB1. The genetic ancestry cluster associated with self-reported Caucasian donors included roughly 84% of the roughly 400 genotyped donors. A later analysis re-analyzed previously published TCR beta repertoires from about 600 donors and added high-resolution HLA genotyping to study TCR occurrence patterns. Genome-wide SNP genotypes for about 65% of the roughly 670 donors were used in a later genetic analysis, which treated that subset as a discovery cohort. Along with the approximately 600-subject first cohort, a separate validation cohort of about 110 different subjects was used. An earlier analysis of about 620 of the donors applied high-throughput TCR beta sequencing to assess whether each TCR beta V gene segment acted as functional or pseudogenic. Rather than using new phenotypic data, the later analysis identified candidate immune exposures from TCR beta sequences and from how often those sequences occurred across donors. To predict cytomegalovirus infection status, the study combined high-throughput TCR immunosequencing, statistical association of individual TCRs with disease status, and machine learning. The study profiled the T cell repertoires of approximately 700 subjects by immunosequencing and related them to cytomegalovirus serostatus. Roughly five DR-DQ haplotypes were treated as single units for association and clustering because of strong linkage in the cohort. Approximately 310 gigabases of sequencing data and approximately 93 million unique TCR sequences were included in an early release covering about 600 HLA-typed donors. The full study reports these points: While some public TCRs were present in many individuals, most TCR sequences turned up only very rarely across donors. The classifier was reported to diagnose cytomegalovirus status with high specificity and sensitivity in both the original and validation cohorts. Because some donors lacked HLA typing at each locus, the association tests relied only on the typed subset. The authors suggested that the approach could potentially be extended to other disease states and immunological phenotypes. The study gave a list of some 150 TCR beta chains associated with cytomegalovirus. In a later genetic analysis, a missense DCLRE1C variant was associated with V-gene and J-gene trimming of TCR beta chains, and the association was replicated in an independent cohort. Sequencing depth was assumed to be roughly uniform across donors in the presence/absence analyses, though that assumption may not hold. Correlated functional status among segregating V segments might be attributable to linkage disequilibrium, but an unknown experimental factor could not be ruled out. Some IMGT-functional V segments, including TRBV6-2 and TRBV6-3, could not be distinguished by the 87-base-pair reads and were therefore excluded. According to a later genetic analysis, donors in an Asian-associated ancestry cluster had fewer N-insertions in productive TCRs than the roughly 700-donor mean. When HLA alleles, especially DR and DQ, strongly co-occurred, attributing TCR associations to individual alleles was difficult. Immune exposure information for the cohort was limited to CMV serostatus. A later analysis found that TCR association rates varied across HLA loci, with DRB1 alleles showing the most associated TCRs and HLA-C alleles the fewest. Because counts were too low, some 17 rarely observed V segments, including chromosome 9 orphons, were left out of the earlier analysis of some 600 of the donors. In this cohort, only TCR beta chains were sequenced, and detectable features were limited by the absence of alpha or paired-chain data. Several of the top co-occurrence clusters appeared to be linked to parvovirus B19, influenza, CMV and Epstein-Barr virus, according to a later analysis. An earlier analysis of 587 of the donors showed that most TCR beta V segments appeared in productive rearrangements either about 87% or about 30% of the time, which broadly matched IMGT annotations. Most CMV-associated TCR beta chains appeared to be HLA-restricted in a later analysis, and the HLA associations seemed to be driven largely by CMV exposure. At a false discovery rate of 0.05, a later analysis linked roughly 17,000 TCR beta sequences to specific HLA alleles. A cluster of highly shared sequence variants was judged likely to be a technical artifact of the sequencing pipeline. A later analysis found that HLA-associated TCR beta chains were more clonally expanded and had lower generation probabilities than equally common non-associated chains. In vitro tests confirmed that a few of the cytomegalovirus-associated TCR beta chains recognize cytomegalovirus antigens. A further reported finding was that TCR beta sequences accurately predicted the HLA-A and HLA-B alleles for most subjects in the first cohort.

Libraries were prepared through the immunoSEQ multiplex PCR assay. The multiplex PCR relied on a mix of 60 forward primers for TCR Vbeta segments and 13 reverse primers for TCR Jbeta segments. A multiplex PCR assay on genomic DNA amplified the CDR3 region of rearranged TCR beta genes. Amplified TCR beta libraries were sequenced as 87-base-pair reads on the Illumina HiSeq System. On the study's bioinformatics: A later analysis tallied approximately 87 million unique TCR beta chains across the 650 to 750 repertoires, and about 10 million of those chains were shared by two or more donors. Raw reads were error-corrected and collapsed into unique sequences with a nearest-neighbor algorithm that merged closely related sequences to remove PCR and sequencing errors. CDR3 sequences were aligned to IMGT reference sequences to assign V, D and J gene segments. For a sequence to be retained, at least a six-nucleotide match to both a V gene segment and a J gene segment was required. A rearrangement was called productive if the CDR3 had no stop codons and remained in frame with V and J, and every other rearrangement was called non-productive. Following IMGT convention, CDR3 was defined as the stretch from the second conserved V-encoded cysteine up to the conserved J-encoded phenylalanine. In an earlier analysis of some 550 of the donors, sequences lacking an unambiguous match to a single V gene segment were excluded. In an earlier analysis of around 590 of the donors, a V segment was called functional when productive rearrangements were above 56.7%, and segregating when the standard deviation between donors exceeded 5%. A statistical classification framework was built to diagnose cytomegalovirus status from the catalog of TCR beta chain sequences. In a later analysis, V and J genes were assigned by comparing TCR nucleotide sequences against IMGT/GENE-DB human TR gene sequences. The TCRdist pipeline was used in a later analysis to assign CDR3 sequences and most-parsimonious VDJ recombination scenarios. A later analysis defined each TCR beta chain by its CDR3 amino acid sequence plus V-gene family, and excluded reads lacking a unique V-gene family. As a way to deal with suspected cross-contamination and a sequencing artifact, a later analysis dropped over 550 nucleotide sequences that were highly shared and had low generation probability. In a later analysis, a clonal expansion index for each public chain was calculated from normalized within-repertoire ranks of inferred template counts. In a later analysis, generation probabilities were computed with a VDJ recombination model fitted to out-of-frame rearrangements, and the resulting probabilities were checked against IGoR. In a later analysis, hypergeometric tests were used to score TCR-TCR, TCR-HLA and TCR-CMV co-occurrence, with a repertoire-size bias correction applied to TCR pairs. False discovery rates were estimated in a later analysis by permuting HLA or CMV assignments 20 times. In a later analysis, co-occurring TCRs were grouped using DBSCAN, with TCRdist sequence similarity added in when clustering inside HLA-allele-positive subsets. For co-occurrence clustering, repertoires with fewer than 30,000 or more than 120,000 public chains were excluded, along with five repertoires with anomalous nucleotide sharing. TCRdb mirrors the immuneACCESS table, restricted to in-frame sequences. Some clones are absent from its copies; in checked studies, under half trace to an unresolved V gene, and the reason for the others is unknown. V and J calls plus clone size are reproduced from that table; the DNA served to infer D and trimming. A total of 140,000 to 150,000 clones appear in this sample, more than 60% of them only once. Together, the top ten hold about an eighth of the sample.

The cohort comprised hundreds of healthy bone marrow donors. At the time of sampling, every cohort member was nominally healthy, though immune exposures that went unrecorded were likely present. The donor tested CMV seropositive and was one of the 289 seropositive cohort members. Every donor gave a peripheral blood sample, and the peripheral blood mononuclear cells from that sample were used for TCR beta sequencing. Genomic DNA extraction from the blood cell samples was performed with the Qiagen DNeasy Blood Extraction Kit. To note about this clone: The target of this receptor is not known. Within one base of it there is no much larger clone, and no base qualities were kept.

The CDR1 and CDR2 encoded by the germline V gene are SGDLS and YYNGEE. The CDR3 measures 17 amino acids from cysteine to phenylalanine. Of the read, only the CDR3 DNA is kept; its 51 bases are in frame from base 1. V ends up 0 bases short and J 5 bases short, with an unmatched junction base count of 12. The material sequenced was PBMCs. This TCR derives from a man aged 35-49 years in good health and CMV-seropositive. The chain uses TRBV9 and TRBJ2-5; 8 nucleotides in the junction match TRBD2. The sequenced DNA is TGTGCCAGCAGCGTAGGGGGTAGCGGGACGATTGAGGAGACCCAGTACTTC. The translation is CASSVGGSGTIEETQYF.